This is a list of T cell receptor beta chains from one sample in a study of blood T cell repertoires in COVID-19. Assay used: immunoSEQ multiplex PCR; TCRdb lists only in-frame clones, some missing. The sample lists 120,000 to 150,000 clones; approximately 82% were seen once. What was sequenced was peripheral blood. The origin of the receptors is a woman aged 50 to 65 in a cohort sampled during active or convalescent COVID-19. Each CDR3 is given with its conserved first and last residue. A D gene is named only where the DNA matches it firmly. For some rows the clone size is stated as once, few or many, or as a class when expanded; others skip it.

clone size | J gene | V gene | D gene | CDR3 protein | CDR3 DNA
. | TRBJ1-3 | TRBV4-3 | . | CASSRSRQSSSGNTIYF | TGCGCCAGCAGCCGAAGTCGACAGTCTAGCTCTGGAAACACCATATATTTT
. | TRBJ2-5 | TRBV3-1/TRBV3-2 | TRBD2 | CASSQGEGQRETQYF | TGTGCCAGCAGCCAAGGGGAGGGTCAGCGGGAGACCCAGTACTTC
. | TRBJ2-7 | TRBV5-1 | TRBD1 | CASSSRDRPSYEQYF | TGCGCCAGCAGCTCAAGGGACAGACCCTCCTACGAGCAGTACTTC
once | TRBJ2-2 | TRBV6-4 | TRBD1 | CASSEQGQGNTGELFF | TGTGCCAGCAGTGAGCAGGGACAGGGGAACACCGGGGAGCTGTTTTTT
. | TRBJ2-3 | TRBV6-5 | . | CASRPRVEGDTQYF | TGTGCCAGCAGACCTCGGGTGGAGGGGGATACGCAGTATTTT
. | TRBJ1-2 | TRBV25-1 | TRBD1 | CASSEPGQGYGYTF | TGTGCCAGCAGTGAACCGGGACAGGGCTATGGCTACACCTTC
. | TRBJ2-1 | TRBV21-1 | . | CASSKAPQGWGYNEQFF | TGTGCCAGCAGCAAAGCACCCCAGGGTTGGGGATACAATGAGCAGTTCTTC
. | TRBJ2-3 | TRBV9 | TRBD2 | CASSPRTSGGAPTDTQYF | TGTGCCAGCAGCCCAAGGACTAGCGGGGGGGCCCCCACAGATACGCAGTATTTT
. | TRBJ1-5 | TRBV7-2 | . | CASSLVMQDRLSNQPQHF | TGTGCCAGCAGCTTAGTTATGCAAGACCGACTTAGCAATCAGCCCCAGCATTTT
. | TRBJ1-2 | TRBV11-2 | TRBD1 | CASSYGTGGLLYF | TGTGCCAGCAGCTACGGGACAGGAGGTCTCCTTTACTTC
. | TRBJ1-3 | TRBV24-1 | . | CATSAGYSGNTIYF | TGTGCCACCAGTGCGGGGTACTCTGGAAACACCATATATTTT
. | TRBJ2-3 | TRBV7-6 | . | CASSLEGLNSFTDTQYF | TGTGCCAGCAGCTTAGAGGGACTCAATTCTTTCACAGATACGCAGTATTTT
. | TRBJ1-2 | TRBV6-5 | TRBD1 | CASSLTGDYGYTF | TGTGCCAGCAGCCTGACAGGGGACTATGGCTACACCTTC
. | TRBJ1-6 | TRBV19 | TRBD1 | CASRIDRVRSPLHF | TGTGCCAGTAGGATTGACAGGGTGCGATCACCCCTCCACTTT
. | TRBJ1-5 | TRBV27 | . | CASSFLEDAGGNQPQHF | TGTGCCAGCAGTTTCCTTGAAGATGCCGGGGGCAATCAGCCCCAGCATTTT
. | TRBJ1-1 | TRBV7-2 | TRBD1 | CASSRRTGGNTEAFF | TGTGCCAGCAGCCGGAGGACAGGTGGGAACACTGAAGCTTTCTTT
. | TRBJ1-6 | TRBV4-1 | TRBD1 | CASSQAGTGNYNSPLHF | TGCGCCAGCAGCCAAGCCGGGACAGGGAACTATAATTCACCCCTCCACTTT
. | TRBJ1-2 | TRBV3-1/TRBV3-2 | . | CASSQVIDGYGYTF | TGTGCCAGCAGCCAAGTGATAGATGGCTATGGCTACACCTTC
. | TRBJ2-3 | TRBV29-1 | TRBD1 | CSGGTGDRTDTQYF | TGCAGCGGCGGGACAGGTGATCGCACAGATACGCAGTATTTT
. | TRBJ1-1 | TRBV5-1 | TRBD1 | CASSGEDRDPEAFF | TGCGCCAGCAGCGGAGAGGACAGGGATCCTGAAGCTTTCTTT
. | TRBJ1-3 | TRBV6-5 | . | CASSSRTTHGNTIYF | TGTGCCAGCAGTTCGCGGACAACTCACGGAAACACCATATATTTT
. | TRBJ2-2 | TRBV24-1 | TRBD1 | CATSATGAPGELFF | TGTGCCACCAGTGCGACAGGGGCCCCCGGGGAGCTGTTTTTT
. | TRBJ1-1 | TRBV12-5 | . | CASGLALGSQVTEAFF | TGTGCTAGTGGTTTGGCCTTGGGCAGCCAGGTGACTGAAGCTTTCTTT
. | TRBJ1-1 | TRBV15 | . | CATSRVMNTEAFF | TGTGCCACCAGCAGAGTTATGAACACTGAAGCTTTCTTT
. | TRBJ1-4 | TRBV6-5 | TRBD1 | CASSYQRQGSGEKLFF | TGTGCCAGCAGTTACCAGCGACAGGGCTCGGGTGAAAAACTGTTTTTT
. | TRBJ2-3 | TRBV5-1 | . | CASSLSLAADTQYF | TGCGCCAGCAGCTTGTCGCTAGCCGCAGATACGCAGTATTTT
. | TRBJ1-2 | TRBV3-1/TRBV3-2 | TRBD1 | CASSLGQGAGGYTF | TGTGCCAGCAGCCTCGGACAGGGGGCGGGGGGCTACACCTTC
. | TRBJ1-2 | TRBV11-2 | . | CASSPRQNGYTF | TGTGCCAGCAGCCCTCGACAAAATGGCTACACCTTC
. | TRBJ1-2 | TRBV20-1 | TRBD1 | CSAQDRLGYTF | TGCAGTGCCCAGGACAGGCTTGGCTACACCTTC